Below, one TCR beta chain is given with its context. Its antigen is not identified. The sample comes from a study of PD-1 blockade in classical Hodgkin lymphoma. Study findings and constraints: Underlying causes for the observed repertoire differences were not defined, possibly disease activity or prior therapy.

The time point: newly diagnosed, previously untreated cHL patient sample. Magnetic negative selection purified CD4+ T cells from thawed PBMCs. Germline CDR1 MDHEN, CDR2 SYDVKM. This CDR3 spans 14 amino acids. V shed 6 bases and J 0 bases; nucleotides not matched to a gene: 3. This table comes from immunoSEQ multiplex PCR, and its TCRdb copy is limited to in-frame clones, with some not included. The sample includes 25,000 to 35,000 clones, 88% of them seen just once. Sequenced input: CD4+ T cells from blood. This chain uses TRBV28 with TRBJ1-2, with 8 bases that match TRBD1. This clonotype was sampled from a human donor with classical Hodgkin lymphoma. The CDR3 spells CASSPGGPNYGYTF. The DNA for the CDR3 is TGTGCCAGCAGCCCAGGGGGCCCTAACTATGGCTACACCTTC.